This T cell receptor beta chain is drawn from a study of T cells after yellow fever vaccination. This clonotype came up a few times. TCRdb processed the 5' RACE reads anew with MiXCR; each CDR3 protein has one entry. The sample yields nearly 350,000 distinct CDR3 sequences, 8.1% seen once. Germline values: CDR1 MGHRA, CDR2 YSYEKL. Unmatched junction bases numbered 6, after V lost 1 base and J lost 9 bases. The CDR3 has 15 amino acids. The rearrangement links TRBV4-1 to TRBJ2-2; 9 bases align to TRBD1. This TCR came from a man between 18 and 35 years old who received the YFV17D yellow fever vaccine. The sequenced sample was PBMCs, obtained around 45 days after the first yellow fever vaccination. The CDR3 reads CASSQGPQGARELFF. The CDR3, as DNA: TGCGCCAGCAGCCAAGGACCACAGGGGGCAAGGGAGCTGTTTTTT.